These 14 T cell receptor beta chains came from one sample sequenced in a study of cytomegalovirus exposure and HLA in healthy donors. PCR involved 60 Vbeta and 13 Jbeta primers. Produced via immunoSEQ multiplex PCR; TCRdb's table is partial and in-frame only. The sample lists some 200,000 clones, approximately 78% occurring once. The sequencing input was PBMCs. The receptor source for this set is a woman aged 45-65 years in good health and CMV-seropositive.

The chain combines TRBV2 with TRBJ1-6; TRBD1 matches 7 bases. The V gene end was trimmed by 6 bases and the J gene end by 6 bases; junction bases not matched to a gene: 5. CDR3 size: 14 residues. Germline CDR1 and CDR2: SNHLY and FYNNEI. CDR3 nucleotides: TGTGCCAGCAGATACTACAGGGGTAATTCACCCCTCCACTTT. Amino acids: CASRYYRGNSPLHF.

V usage is TRBV4-1 and J usage is TRBJ2-1; the D gene is possibly TRBD1 (6 bases). This CDR3 contains 15 residues. Germline-derived CDR1 and CDR2 are MGHRA and YSYEKL. V lost 0 bases and J 4 bases, leaving 10 bases between the germline ends. CDR3 sequence (DNA): TGCGCCAGCAGCCAAGAATCCGGACAGTACAATGAGCAGTTCTTC. Amino acid sequence: CASSQESGQYNEQFF.

This rearrangement joins TRBV11-2 to TRBJ1-1; 8 nucleotides match TRBD1. In germline, CDR1 is SGHAT, CDR2 FQNNGV. The CDR3 is 15 residues long. J was trimmed by 9 bases and V by 1 base; bases with no gene match: 10. CDR3 coding DNA: TGTGCCAGCAGCTTAGGGACAGGGCTCCTATATCAAGCTTTCTTT. Translating it yields CASSLGTGLLYQAFF. Looking up the rest from reference TRBV11-2 and TRBJ1-1 gives the full variable domain: EAGVAQSPRYKIIEKRQSVAFWCNPISGHATLYWYQQILGQGPKLLIQFQNNGVVDDSQLPKDRFSAERLKGVDSTLKIQPAKLEDSAVYLCASSLGTGLLYQAFFGQGTRLTVV.

The V gene is TRBV28, the J gene TRBJ2-5, with a possible D match to TRBD2 (6 bases). Germline CDR1 and CDR2: MDHEN and SYDVKM. This CDR3 spans 15 amino acids. The V end lost 5 bases, the J end lost 4 bases, and 17 bases lay between the germline ends. The CDR3, as DNA: TGTGCCAGCAGTACAGCGGGCTCTAAGGGAGAGACCCAGTACTTC. It is translated as CASSTAGSKGETQYF.

A word on this clone: A read error may produce the germline difference seen at one junction end. This rearrangement joins TRBV2 to TRBJ2-6, with TRBD1 identical over 7 bases. CDR3 length equals 15 residues. The germline gives CDR1 SNHLY, CDR2 FYNNEI. CDR3 DNA: TGTGCCAGCAGTTTGGACAGGTCTGGGGCCAACGGCCTGACTTTC. Translation gives CASSLDRSGANGLTF.

On this clone: Sequence at one end of the junction differs from germline and may be a read error. The chain couples TRBV6-1 to TRBJ2-1; a possible D gene is TRBD2 (10 bases). The germline gives CDR1 MNHNS, CDR2 SASEGT. The CDR3 length is 19 residues. As DNA, the CDR3 is TGTGCCAGCAGTCAAGCTAGACAGGGGGGACTAGCGAGAAACAATGAGCAGTTCTTC. Amino acids: CASSQARQGGLARNNEQFF.

The V call is TRBV5-4, the J call TRBJ2-2; D might be TRBD1 (6 bases). V was cut by 4 bases and J by 5 bases, with 18 bases left in between. The CDR3 spans 16 residues. In germline, CDR1 is SGHNT, CDR2 YYREEE (reference sequence). The CDR3 coding sequence is TGTGCCAGCAGCGGTGGCAGGGGACCACTTACCGGGGAGCTGTTTTTT. Residues: CASSGGRGPLTGELFF.

The V call is TRBV18, the J call TRBJ2-7; possibly TRBD1 for D (6 bases). The ends were cut back, 2 bases at V and 5 bases at J, with 22 bases in the middle. The CDR3 length is 17 residues. Germline CDR1 reads KGHSH; CDR2 reads LQKENI. The CDR3 bases are TGTGCCAGCTCACCAAGAATCTCCGGGACACCTGGGGACGAGCAGTACTTC. This encodes CASSPRISGTPGDEQYF.

About this clone itself: Germline is not matched at one junction end, which may reflect a read error. The V and J genes are TRBV7-9 and TRBJ1-2; possible D gene TRBD1, 6 bases. CDR1 and CDR2 from the germline V gene are SEHNR and FQNEAQ (reference sequence). There are 16 residues in the CDR3. The CDR3 spells CSSAARGTSADYGYTF. DNA of the CDR3: TGTTCCAGCGCCGCCAGGGGCACGTCGGCGGACTATGGCTACACCTTC.

The rearrangement links TRBV28 to TRBJ1-2; D ambiguous. Germline V gene lookup returns CDR1 MDHEN and CDR2 SYDVKM. The germline V and J ends were trimmed by 4 bases and 3 bases, with 12 bases remaining between them. CDR3 length: 14 amino acids. Written as DNA, the CDR3 is TGTGCCAGCAGTTCCCCGGCAGGATACTATGGCTACACCTTC. Translation gives CASSSPAGYYGYTF.

The chain recombines TRBV27 with TRBJ1-6; no firm D call. In germline, CDR1 is MNHEY, CDR2 SMNVEV (reference sequence). The CDR3 totals 15 residues. Between the trimmed V and J ends, which lost 3 bases and 8 bases, there was a span of 14 bases. The CDR3 here is CASSLTRPVDSPLHF. The CDR3 nucleotides read TGTGCCAGCAGTTTGACTCGGCCAGTAGATTCACCCCTCCACTTT.

The chain has TRBV7-8 and TRBJ2-1; 10 positions match TRBD2. The CDR3 extends over 16 amino acids. The germline CDR1 and CDR2 sequences are SGHVS and FQNEAQ. With 5 bases clipped from V and 1 base from J, the junction kept 5 bases outside the gene matches. The CDR3 coding sequence is TGTGCCAGCAGCAAAGAGCGGGGGGGGTCCTACAATGAGCAGTTCTTC. The encoded protein is CASSKERGGSYNEQFF.

This clone was recorded a few times. The chain uses TRBV6-6 and TRBJ1-5; D is unresolved. Germline loops: CDR1 MNHNY, CDR2 SVGAGI (reference sequence). V lost 2 bases and J lost 5, with 4 bases in between. The length of the CDR3 is 12 residues. The CDR3 sequence: CASSYGDQPQHF. The DNA for the CDR3 is TGTGCCAGCAGTTACGGAGATCAGCCCCAGCATTTT.

The chain couples TRBV5-4 to TRBJ1-3; 8 positions agree with TRBD1. The CDR3 covers 15 residues. The V and J ends lost 4 bases and 2 bases, in that order; junction bases with no gene match: 5. The germline V gene has CDR1 SGHNT and CDR2 YYREEE (reference sequence). CDR3: CASSPDRATGNTIYF. In DNA form, the CDR3 reads TGTGCCAGCAGCCCGGACAGGGCTACTGGAAACACCATATATTTT.